The 4 T cell receptor beta chains below were found in one sample sequenced in a study of blood T cell repertoires in COVID-19. Some clones are missing from TCRdb's copy, which holds only in-frame ones; the method was immunoSEQ multiplex PCR. In the table there are fewer than 150,000 clones, approximately 87% of which are singletons. The sequenced sample consisted of peripheral blood. The receptors stem from a woman in her 70s with acute or convalescent COVID-19.

The chain uses TRBV24-1 and TRBJ2-7; 8 bases line up with TRBD1. Germline V lookup: CDR1 KGHDR, CDR2 SFDVKD. The CDR3 loop spans 13 amino acids. V lost 7 bases, J lost 7 bases, and 8 bases stayed unmatched. The CDR3 bases are TGTGCCACCAGCTCGACAGGGGAGAGGGAGCAGTACTTC. Protein sequence: CATSSTGEREQYF.

The chain combines TRBV2 with TRBJ1-1, with TRBD1 identical over 8 bases. Trimming took 7 bases from V and 4 from J; bases not matched to a gene: 8. Looked up from germline, CDR1 is SNHLY and CDR2 is FYNNEI. The CDR3 contains 14 residues. CDR3 loop: CASTVTGVPTEAFF. CDR3 DNA: TGTGCCAGCACCGTGACAGGGGTACCCACTGAAGCTTTCTTT.

V usage is TRBV5-4 and J usage is TRBJ1-6; D not resolved. The V gene lost 4 bases and the J gene lost 7 bases, with 12 bases spanning the gap. The CDR3 runs 14 residues. Germline V gene data show CDR1 as SGHNT and CDR2 as YYREEE (reference sequence). The CDR3 DNA reads as TGTGCCAGCAGCCTGGAACAGATAAATTCACCCCTCCACTTT. As protein: CASSLEQINSPLHF.

This clone showed up just a few times. The rearrangement links TRBV28 to TRBJ1-3; D not certain. The CDR3 extends over 13 amino acids. V was clipped by 5 bases and J by 1 base, with 6 bases between them. Per the germline V gene, CDR1 is MDHEN and CDR2 is SYDVKM. In DNA form, the CDR3 reads TGTGCCAGCAGTCTCCAGTCTGGAAACACCATATATTTT. Translation: CASSLQSGNTIYF. The full variable domain, rest sourced from reference TRBV28 and TRBJ1-3, is DVKVTQSSRYLVKRTGEKVFLECVQDMDHENMFWYRQDPGLGLRLIYFSYDVKMKEKGDIPEGYSVSREKKERFSLILESASTNQTSMYLCASSLQSGNTIYFGEGSWLTVV.